Given below is one T cell receptor beta chain in context. The sample holds a few counts of this clonotype. Its antigen remains undetermined. The sample holds no much larger clone one base away, and base qualities are not on file. The sample comes from a study of T cells in Graves' hyperthyroidism and ophthalmopathy (dated by TCRdb to between 2018 and 2020). Regarding the study in general: Peripheral blood was sampled at the time of initial diagnosis, prior to any treatment. The paper describes TCR Vbeta CDR3 sequencing of about 140 peripheral blood samples, made up of some 40 ophthalmopathy patients, roughly 80 hyperthyroidism patients and 17 progressor patients. A discovery cohort of about 100 patients, 43 with Graves' ophthalmopathy and 57 with stable Graves' hyperthyroidism, was used to find distinguishing TCR V-J signatures. Prospective prediction of ophthalmopathy was tested in an independent validation cohort of 18 to 20 hyperthyroidism patients and around 16 patients who later progressed to ophthalmopathy. In about 6 Graves' hyperthyroidism patients, the study also compared T-cell repertoires from thyroid tissue with T-cell repertoires from blood. The approximately 98 discovery patients were randomly divided into training and test sets at a 7:3 ratio. After blood sampling, hyperthyroidism patients were treated with methimazole at a starting dose of 30 mg daily, and ophthalmopathy patients were treated with high-dose intravenous methylprednisolone. Results and caveats for the whole study, not just this receptor: In validation, the model predicted progression to ophthalmopathy a median of roughly six months before onset, with about 67% sensitivity and about 72% specificity. Most expanded thyroid clonotypes (frequency above 0.001) were also found in blood, which suggests that blood repertoires may mirror thyroid immune responses. Sample size was not statistically predetermined, and blinding of investigators to group allocation was not performed. A model built on a 13 V-J signature distinguished ophthalmopathy from stable hyperthyroidism, reaching roughly 88% sensitivity and about 81% specificity in cross-validation and 80%/75% in testing.

Ophthalmopathy patients had moderately to severely active disease, with a Clinical Activity Score of 3 or more, a NOSPECS grade of 4 or more, and a disease duration of less than 3 months. Any patient with an uncontrolled infection, another autoimmune disease, pregnancy or lactation was excluded. Diagnoses were established on the basis of clinical symptoms, serum thyroxine and TRAb, thyroid ultrasound, and orbital computed tomography. PBMCs were separated from under 11 ml of fresh peripheral blood using Ficoll-Paque density gradient centrifugation. Total RNA was extracted using Trizol reagent, and RNA quality was assessed on an Agilent 2100 Bioanalyzer. The cysteine opens and the phenylalanine closes a CDR3 of 13 amino acids. Only the CDR3 portion is preserved as DNA: 39 bases, with reading frame beginning at the first base. CDR1 and CDR2 (MNHNS, SASEGT) derive from the germline V gene. V and J are truncated by 5 bases and 9 bases respectively, leaving an intervening sequence of 14 bases.

Amplification of TCR beta CDR3 regions was carried out from RNA transcripts. For the first round of RT-PCR on the TCR CDR3, the HTBI primer set was used together with the Qiagen OneStep RT-PCR kit. Libraries were constructed in a second round of multiplex PCR, after which size selection and purification were carried out. Sequencing of the libraries was done on an Illumina HiSeq2000 using paired-end 100 bp reads. Under the source paper's analysis protocol: Raw data were processed with SOAPnuke, discarding reads with adapters, uncalled bases, mean Phred below 15, or no exact constant-primer or identifier match. COPE v1.2.5 was used to merge high-quality paired reads, and clonotypes were defined as unique nucleotide sequences. MiTCR v1.1 was used to align clonotypes to the IMGT TRBV, TRBD and TRBJ reference segments. Only V-J combinations with frequency above 0.0001, covering 99.2% of repertoires, were analysed. The TCS score was defined as the ratio of F50 (clonal expansion) to E x V (chaos), calculated using BLOSUM62-based TCRdist between CDR3 peptides within each V-J. Welch's t-statistics and random forest reduced just over 500 V-J features to 13, which were used in a naive Bayes classifier (R e1071). TCRdb reworked the public reads: Q25 trimming with fastp, MiXCR clone assembly, productive beta chains retained. Under each unique CDR3 protein, matching rows form one entry showing the most common genes and DNA. It is TCRdb's table, rather than the study itself, that gives the V and J calls and clone size. This sample lists roughly 240,000 distinct CDR3 sequences; approximately 16% were detected once. The ten largest clones represent approximately 30% of the sample.

The sequence is built from TRBV6-1 and TRBJ2-1, with TRBD1 tentatively as D gene (5 bases match). The clonotype was recovered from a woman aged 18 to 35 with Graves' ophthalmopathy. The sequenced sample consisted of blood. This receptor carries the CDR3 CASSHVPQGEQFF. Read as DNA, the sequence is TGTGCCAGCAGTCATGTTCCTCAGGGTGAGCAGTTCTTC.